These 4 T cell receptor beta chains were sequenced from one sample in a study of T-cell reconstitution after alpha-beta-depleted transplantation in children. As it was prepared, the TCRbeta library received unique molecular identifiers. From the PCR reads, TCRdb called clonotypes with MiXCR, one entry per CDR3 protein. This table holds 670,000 or so distinct CDR3 sequences, around 13% found once. The starting material was PBMCs, obtained before TCRalphabeta/CD19-depleted stem cell transplant. These receptors all come from a girl aged 2-10 years with congenital amegakaryocytic thrombocytopenia, due to receive a stem cell transplant.

In this sample, this clonotype turned up many times. The genes are TRBV11-2 and TRBJ2-5; 8 bases align to TRBD2. V was pared by 2 bases and J by 4 bases, with 6 bases of the junction left unmatched. CDR1 SGHAT and CDR2 FQNNGV come from the germline V gene. The CDR3 sequence is 15 residues long. The CDR3 DNA is TGTGCCAGCAGCTTAAGCGGGAGTGAAGGAGAGACCCAGTACTTC. Its protein product is CASSLSGSEGETQYF.

This rearrangement joins TRBV10-3 to TRBJ2-2; 12 positions agree with TRBD2. V trimming: 3 bases; J trimming: 2 bases; junction bases outside the gene matches: 10. The germline CDR1 and CDR2 sequences are ENHRY and SYGVKD. This CDR3 comprises 19 residues. In DNA form, the CDR3 reads TGTGCCATCAGTGATCCGACTAGCGGGAGCCTCCCCAACACCGGGGAGCTGTTTTTT. It encodes CAISDPTSGSLPNTGELFF.

The table lists this clonotype with many counts. The chain combines TRBV5-1 with TRBJ1-6; TRBD1 aligns across 11 bases. The germline V gene encodes CDR1 SGHRS and CDR2 YFSETQ. This CDR3 has 16 amino acids. Unmatched junction bases numbered 12, after V lost 4 bases and J lost 12 bases. CDR3 nucleotide sequence: TGCGCCAGCAGCCCCGGGACAGGGGGTATTGGAGGACCCCTCCACTTT. The encoded protein is CASSPGTGGIGGPLHF. Full variable domain (remainder filled in from reference TRBV5-1 and TRBJ1-6): KAGVTQTPRYLIKTRGQQVTLSCSPISGHRSVSWYQQTPGQGLQFLFEYFSETQRNKGNFPGRFSGRQFSNSRSEMNVSTLELGDSALYLCASSPGTGGIGGPLHFGNGTRLTVT.

This clonotype turned up a few times. The chain employs TRBV7-9 and TRBJ1-2, with D unresolved. In germline, CDR1 is SEHNR, CDR2 FQNEAQ (reference sequence). Trimming removed 4 bases at V and 5 bases at J, with 14 bases between. The CDR3 loop spans 14 amino acids. The CDR3 region is CASSSRGTLYGYTF. The CDR3 nucleotides are TGTGCCAGCAGCTCACGCGGAACTCTATATGGCTACACCTTC.